These T cell receptor beta chains were read from a single sample in a study of T cell responses to AZD1222 COVID-19 vaccine. Sequenced by immunoSEQ multiplex PCR; TCRdb stores in-frame clones only, minus some. The sample has roughly 150,000 clones, approximately 94% seen once. Specimen: peripheral blood, collected on day 0 of AZD1222 vaccination. The source is an adult in good health. The CDR3 runs from the conserved cysteine through the conserved F or W. Fields, in order: J gene, D gene, clone size, V gene, CDR3 DNA, CDR3 protein. A D gene is named only where the DNA matches it firmly. The size entry is marked missing in some rows and otherwise reads once, few, many or a size class.

j_call: TRBJ2-2
d_call: TRBD1
clone_size: once
v_call: TRBV7-8
cdr3_nt: TGTGCCAGCAGCCGATCCATGTACTCTCGGACAGGGGAAACCGGGGAGCTGTTTTTT
cdr3_aa: CASSRSMYSRTGETGELFF

j_call: TRBJ1-1
d_call: -
clone_size: -
v_call: TRBV6-5
cdr3_nt: TGTGCCAGCAGTTACCCCTCTAACGACAGGAACACTGAAGCTTTCTTT
cdr3_aa: CASSYPSNDRNTEAFF

j_call: TRBJ1-5
d_call: -
clone_size: -
v_call: TRBV2
cdr3_nt: TGTGCCAGCTGTAGGGAGGGCAATCAGCCCCAGCATTTT
cdr3_aa: CASCREGNQPQHF

j_call: TRBJ1-2
d_call: TRBD1
clone_size: -
v_call: TRBV9
cdr3_nt: TGTGCCAGCAGCGTAGAAGGGACAGGGACCAACTATGGCTACACCTTC
cdr3_aa: CASSVEGTGTNYGYTF

j_call: TRBJ1-2
d_call: -
clone_size: -
v_call: TRBV18
cdr3_nt: TGTGCCAGCTCACCGTTGGCTCGGACGGACGACTATGGCTACACCTTC
cdr3_aa: CASSPLARTDDYGYTF

j_call: TRBJ1-5
d_call: TRBD1
clone_size: -
v_call: TRBV7-9
cdr3_nt: TGTGCCAGCAGCTTAGCGACAGGGAGCAATCAGCCCCAGCATTTT
cdr3_aa: CASSLATGSNQPQHF

j_call: TRBJ1-1
d_call: -
clone_size: -
v_call: TRBV20-1
cdr3_nt: TGCAGTGCTAAGGAGGCTACTGAAGCTTTCTTT
cdr3_aa: CSAKEATEAFF

j_call: TRBJ1-1
d_call: -
clone_size: -
v_call: TRBV5-4
cdr3_nt: TGTGCCAGCACCTTAGACAGGACGTTGAACACTGAAGCTTTCTTT
cdr3_aa: CASTLDRTLNTEAFF

j_call: TRBJ2-1
d_call: TRBD1
clone_size: -
v_call: TRBV18
cdr3_nt: TGTGCCAGCTCAGACAGGGCAGCTGAGCAGTTCTTC
cdr3_aa: CASSDRAAEQFF

j_call: TRBJ1-1
d_call: -
clone_size: -
v_call: TRBV19
cdr3_nt: TGTGCCAGTAGTATCCAGGTGGGGGATCTGAACACTGAAGCTTTCTTT
cdr3_aa: CASSIQVGDLNTEAFF

j_call: TRBJ1-1
d_call: -
clone_size: -
v_call: TRBV5-1
cdr3_nt: TGCGCCAGCAACCGATGGGGGCAGACGAACACTGAAGCTTTCTTT
cdr3_aa: CASNRWGQTNTEAFF

j_call: TRBJ1-1
d_call: -
clone_size: -
v_call: TRBV21-1
cdr3_nt: TGTGCCACGACAGCGAACACTGAAGCTTTCTTT
cdr3_aa: CATTANTEAFF

j_call: TRBJ2-7
d_call: -
clone_size: -
v_call: TRBV7-9
cdr3_nt: TGTGCCAGCAGCTTATTGTCTGACGAGCAGTACTTC
cdr3_aa: CASSLLSDEQYF

j_call: TRBJ1-1
d_call: -
clone_size: -
v_call: TRBV9
cdr3_nt: TGTGCCAGCAGCACGGGGGTTTTGAACACTGAAGCTTTCTTT
cdr3_aa: CASSTGVLNTEAFF

j_call: TRBJ1-2
d_call: TRBD1
clone_size: -
v_call: TRBV6-5
cdr3_nt: TGTGCCAGCAGTTACGGGACAGGGTTGCGGTATGGCTACACCTTC
cdr3_aa: CASSYGTGLRYGYTF

j_call: TRBJ1-1
d_call: -
clone_size: -
v_call: TRBV9
cdr3_nt: TGTGCCAGCAGCGTAGATCACCTGGGCTCCACTGAAGCTTTCTTT
cdr3_aa: CASSVDHLGSTEAFF

j_call: TRBJ2-1
d_call: TRBD2
clone_size: -
v_call: TRBV6-2/TRBV6-3
cdr3_nt: TGTGCCAGCAGTCGGACTAGACTTTTAAGTTACAATGAGCAGTTCTTC
cdr3_aa: CASSRTRLLSYNEQFF

j_call: TRBJ1-1
d_call: -
clone_size: -
v_call: TRBV5-4
cdr3_nt: TGTGCCAGCAGCTTACGACCTAACACTGAAGCTTTCTTT
cdr3_aa: CASSLRPNTEAFF

j_call: TRBJ1-2
d_call: -
clone_size: -
v_call: TRBV5-4
cdr3_nt: TGTGCCAGCAGCTTGGTGGGGCTAGAAGGTGGCTACACCTTC
cdr3_aa: CASSLVGLEGGYTF

j_call: TRBJ1-1
d_call: -
clone_size: -
v_call: TRBV2
cdr3_nt: TGTGCCAGCAGTGAAGCGGGTGAAGCTTTCTTT
cdr3_aa: CASSEAGEAFF

j_call: TRBJ2-3
d_call: -
clone_size: -
v_call: TRBV5-1
cdr3_nt: TGCGCCAGCAGCTCCAGACGACTACCCACAGATACGCAGTATTTT
cdr3_aa: CASSSRRLPTDTQYF

j_call: TRBJ2-5
d_call: -
clone_size: once
v_call: TRBV5-1
cdr3_nt: TGCGCCAGCAGCTTGGGGGGCCAAGAGACCCAGTACTTC
cdr3_aa: CASSLGGQETQYF

j_call: TRBJ2-7
d_call: -
clone_size: -
v_call: TRBV6-5
cdr3_nt: TGTGCCAGCAGTTTCGGACCCTACGGCGAAGAGTACTTC
cdr3_aa: CASSFGPYGEEYF

j_call: TRBJ1-6
d_call: -
clone_size: -
v_call: TRBV5-4
cdr3_nt: TGTGCCAGCAGCTTACGGTCAAATAATTCACCCCTCCACTTT
cdr3_aa: CASSLRSNNSPLHF

j_call: TRBJ2-1
d_call: -
clone_size: -
v_call: TRBV3-1/TRBV3-2
cdr3_nt: TGTGCCAGCAGCCAAGGGCGGGGATACGACGATGAGCAGTTCTTC
cdr3_aa: CASSQGRGYDDEQFF

j_call: TRBJ1-2
d_call: TRBD1
clone_size: -
v_call: TRBV10-2
cdr3_nt: TGCGCCAGCAGTGACGCAGGGGGCGGCTATGGCTACACCTTC
cdr3_aa: CASSDAGGGYGYTF

j_call: TRBJ1-6
d_call: TRBD1
clone_size: few
v_call: TRBV15
cdr3_nt: TGTGCCACCGCAGGGGGCTCCTATAATTCACCCCTCCACTTT
cdr3_aa: CATAGGSYNSPLHF

j_call: TRBJ1-1
d_call: TRBD1
clone_size: -
v_call: TRBV18
cdr3_nt: TGTGCCAGCTCACCAGAGGGACAGGGGGCTGATGAAGCTTTCTTT
cdr3_aa: CASSPEGQGADEAFF

j_call: TRBJ2-5
d_call: -
clone_size: -
v_call: TRBV27
cdr3_nt: TGTGCCAGCAGTCCCTTAGAGACCCAGTACTTC
cdr3_aa: CASSPLETQYF